These 8 T cell receptor beta chains were all obtained from the same sample, sequenced in a study of T-cell memory formation after mild COVID-19. Each CDR3 protein gets one entry after TCRdb re-called the 5' RACE reads with MiXCR. The data show roughly 15,000 distinct CDR3 sequences, roughly a fifth seen once. The sequenced material came from PBMCs or a T cell subset sorted from them (not recorded which). The receptors here all came from a man in his late teens or twenties who had mild COVID-19 (a few samples of this study predate the infection). Cell type and time point are not known.

Many counts were recorded for this clonotype. The genes are TRBV5-1 and TRBJ1-2, with unresolved D. The ends were cut back, 0 bases at V and 3 bases at J, with 6 bases in the middle. CDR1 SGHRS and CDR2 YFSETQ come from the germline V gene. The CDR3 is 13 residues long. The CDR3 nucleotides read TGCGCCAGCAGCTTGGTTAGTGACTATGGCTACACCTTC. Its translation is CASSLVSDYGYTF.

This clonotype was recorded many times. The CDR3 DNA sequence: TGTGCCAGCAGTGGCCAACGAAGCTCTTATATCGGTGGCTACACCTTC. Translating it yields CASSGQRSSYIGGYTF. This chain connects TRBV27 to TRBJ1-2; the D is unclear. Germline V gene sequence: CDR1 MNHEY, CDR2 SMNVEV (reference sequence). The V gene lost 5 bases and the J gene lost 7 bases, with 23 bases spanning the gap. CDR3 length equals 16 residues.

Details on this clonotype: Being one base from a much bigger clone, this may be a read error. For the CDR3, the DNA is TGTGCCAGCAGCCAGACCCCGATAGAACAAGAGACCCAGTACTTC. Amino acids: CASSQTPIEQETQYF. This sequence joins TRBV14 and TRBJ2-5; no firm D call. V was shortened by 3 bases and J by 2 bases, with 13 bases between the two germline ends. Germline assignment: CDR1 SGHDN and CDR2 FVKESK. The length of the CDR3 is 15 residues. Supplemented by reference TRBV14 and TRBJ2-5, the full variable domain reads EAGVTQFPSHSVIEKGQTVTLRCDPISGHDNLYWYRRVMGKEIKFLLHFVKESKQDESGMPNNRFLAERTGGTYSTLKVQPAELEDSGVYFCASSQTPIEQETQYFGPGTRLLVL.

This clonotype was picked up many times. The gene calls are TRBV7-9 and TRBJ2-3; 7 bases map to TRBD1. This CDR3 has 15 amino acids. Germline CDR1 and CDR2: SEHNR and FQNEAQ (reference sequence). Trimming removed 8 bases from V and 4 bases from J; junction bases left unmatched: 12. The CDR3 sequence is CASYQGQFIPDTQYF. DNA of the CDR3: TGTGCCAGCTATCAGGGACAGTTTATCCCAGATACGCAGTATTTT. Variable domain in full (rest from reference TRBV7-9 and TRBJ2-3): DTGVSQNPRHKITKRGQNVTFRCDPISEHNRLYWYRQTLGQGPEFLTYFQNEAQLEKSRLLSDRFSAERPKGSFSTLEIQRTEQGDSAMYLCASYQGQFIPDTQYFGPGTRLTVL.

J is TRBJ1-5 and V is TRBV19; D is undetermined. The CDR3 is made up of 16 amino acids. CDR1 is LNHDA and CDR2 is SQIVND in the germline V gene (reference sequence). Trimming pared 2 bases from V and 5 bases from J, leaving 16 bases between. This chain's CDR3 is CASSIPRRLRDQPQHF. For the CDR3, the DNA is TGTGCCAGTAGTATACCGAGGCGATTGAGAGATCAGCCCCAGCATTTT.

This clonotype has a count of ten or more. The chain is built from TRBV20-1 and TRBJ2-1, with 12 bases lining up with TRBD1. Germline trimming cut 0 bases from V and 9 bases from J; bases unmatched to any gene: 3. Germline-derived CDR1 and CDR2 are DFQATT and SNEGSKA (reference sequence). This CDR3 comprises 14 residues. The CDR3 here is CSARDGTGGGEQFF. DNA for the CDR3: TGCAGTGCTAGAGATGGGACAGGGGGCGGTGAGCAGTTCTTC.

This clonotype was detected ten times or more. The chain is built from TRBV7-2 and TRBJ2-7; 9 bases match TRBD2. CDR1 is SGHTA, CDR2 FQGNSA, per germline. The length of the CDR3 is 14 residues. V trimming: 1 base; J trimming: 6 bases; junction bases outside the gene matches: 4. CDR3 amino acids: CASSLEGTSSEQYF. The CDR3, as DNA: TGTGCCAGCAGCTTAGAAGGGACTAGCAGCGAGCAGTACTTC.

V is TRBV29-1 and J is TRBJ2-7; TRBD2 agrees at 7 bases. The last part of the DNA fits TRBJ2-5 better; the J call may be wrong. This CDR3 spans 11 amino acids. Germline values: CDR1 SQVTM, CDR2 ANQGSEA. The DNA of the CDR3 is TGCAGCGCCCGACTAGCCGAGACCCAGTACTTC. This encodes CSARLAETQYF.